A single T cell receptor (beta chain) is shown here with its context. Its antigen remains unknown. A multiplex PCR was run with 60 Vbeta primers and 13 Jbeta primers. Using immunoSEQ multiplex PCR, the repertoire was profiled, and TCRdb retains in-frame clones only, with some absent. The sample lists approximately 170,000 clones; roughly 80% were seen once. This specimen comes from a study of cytomegalovirus exposure and HLA in healthy donors. General study points: The authors listed some 150 TCR beta chains as cytomegalovirus-associated.

Germline values: CDR1 LGHNA, CDR2 YSLEER. There are 15 residues in the CDR3. Trimming pared 0 bases from V and 2 bases from J, leaving 9 bases between. Sequencing was performed on PBMCs. V usage is TRBV4-3 and J usage is TRBJ2-3; tentative D call: TRBD2 (6 bases). This clonotype originated in a male donor in good health and CMV-seronegative. The CDR3 region is CASSQDWEDTDTQYF. The CDR3 nucleotides are TGCGCCAGCAGCCAAGATTGGGAGGACACAGATACGCAGTATTTT.